What follows are 26 T cell receptor beta chains derived from one specimen sequenced in a study of chemoradiotherapy in HPV16-positive cancers (dated by TCRdb to between 2021 and 2024). Library preparation was by the immunoSEQ multiplex PCR assay. TCRdb took over this immuneACCESS table, retaining in-frame rearrangements with V and J assigned. Such tables are incomplete; in checked studies, under half of the missing clones stem from an unresolved V gene, and the remainder is unexplained. The sample table contains about 5,400 clones; only one count was recorded for around 80% of them. About 30% of the sample belongs to the ten largest clones. Sample collection occurred from a patient who underwent chemoradiotherapy. The receptor set was obtained from a human donor with HPV-associated anogenital cancer.

V usage is TRBV27 and J usage is TRBJ2-1, with 7 bases that match TRBD2. Germline loops: CDR1 MNHEY, CDR2 SMNVEV (reference sequence). The CDR3 has 14 residues. V was pared by 7 bases and J by 4 bases, with 7 bases of the junction left unmatched. CDR3 bases: TGTGCCAGCAATTCGGGAGGTCGATACAATGAGCAGTTCTTC. Its translation is CASNSGGRYNEQFF.

In its sample, this clone was seen a few times. The DNA for the CDR3 is TGTGCCAGTAGATGGCAACGCACCGGGGAGCTGTTTTTT. Residues: CASRWQRTGELFF. The rearrangement links TRBV19 to TRBJ2-2; D is unresolved. Germline lookup yields CDR1 LNHDA and CDR2 SQIVND (reference sequence). CDR3 length: 13 amino acids. V lost 6 bases and J 4 bases, leaving 9 bases between the germline ends.

CDR3 DNA: TGCGCCAGCAGCTTGCGAGCGGGGGACACAGATACGCAGTATTTT. This codes for CASSLRAGDTDTQYF. This chain uses TRBV5-1 with TRBJ2-3; 8 bases line up with TRBD2. The V gene end was trimmed by 1 base and the J gene end by 2 bases; junction bases not matched to a gene: 3. Germline V gene lookup returns CDR1 SGHRS and CDR2 YFSETQ. The CDR3 spans 15 residues. Looking up the rest from reference TRBV5-1 and TRBJ2-3 gives the full variable domain: KAGVTQTPRYLIKTRGQQVTLSCSPISGHRSVSWYQQTPGQGLQFLFEYFSETQRNKGNFPGRFSGRQFSNSRSEMNVSTLELGDSALYLCASSLRAGDTDTQYFGPGTRLTVL.

This chain links TRBV7-2 with TRBJ2-3; perhaps TRBD1 as D (6 bases). V lost 1 base and J lost 6, with 17 bases in between. This CDR3 contains 16 residues. CDR1 and CDR2 (germline): SGHTA, FQGNSA. The CDR3 spells CASSLGGLQGADTQYF. The CDR3 DNA is TGTGCCAGCAGCTTAGGTGGTTTACAGGGTGCGGATACGCAGTATTTT.

The chain recombines TRBV11-3 with TRBJ1-1; D is unresolved. The CDR3 has 12 residues. The germline V gene has CDR1 SGHNT and CDR2 YENEEA. The ends were cut back, 3 bases at V and 2 bases at J, with 4 bases in the middle. This chain's CDR3 is CASSFPNTEAFF. Here the CDR3 DNA reads TGTGCCAGCAGCTTCCCTAACACTGAAGCTTTCTTT.

This clone was seen more than once but under ten times. The chain employs TRBV9 and TRBJ2-1, with a weak D call TRBD2 (6 bases). V was trimmed by 0 bases and J by 0 bases, leaving 10 bases between them. The CDR3 runs to 16 residues. The germline CDR1 and CDR2 sequences are SGDLS and YYNGEE. CDR3 in amino acids: CASSVGLALSYNEQFF. The CDR3 bases are TGTGCCAGCAGCGTAGGGCTAGCGCTCTCCTACAATGAGCAGTTCTTC.

This clone was recorded once. This chain uses TRBV2 with TRBJ2-2; TRBD2 matches at 13 bases. This CDR3 has 15 residues. CDR1 is SNHLY, CDR2 FYNNEI, per germline. Trimming removed 6 bases from V and 6 bases from J; junction bases left unmatched: 4. The CDR3 DNA follows: TGTGCCAGCAGAGGGACTAGCGGGAAAGCCGGGGAGCTGTTTTTT. Encoded protein: CASRGTSGKAGELFF.

The chain carries TRBV5-1 and TRBJ2-3, with TRBD2 identical over 8 bases. The CDR3 loop spans 14 amino acids. Germline loops: CDR1 SGHRS, CDR2 YFSETQ. Trimming removed 6 bases from V and 3 bases from J; junction bases left unmatched: 6. CDR3 sequence (DNA): TGCGCCAGCACCCTCGGGGGGGGTACAGATACGCAGTATTTT. The encoded protein is CASTLGGGTDTQYF.

The rearrangement uses TRBV11-3 and TRBJ1-4; no firm D call. The V end lost 6 bases, the J end lost 0 bases, and 8 bases lay between the germline ends. CDR1 and CDR2 (germline): SGHNT, YENEEA. The CDR3 has 14 residues. The CDR3 DNA reads TGTGCCAGCAGTCCGGGAGCAACTAATGAAAAACTGTTTTTT. Its translation: CASSPGATNEKLFF.

The chain has TRBV6-6 and TRBJ2-7, with D unresolved. With 0 bases removed from V and 3 bases from J, the gap between germline ends came to 12 bases. Germline V gene lookup returns CDR1 MNHNY and CDR2 SVGAGI (reference sequence). The CDR3 consists of 15 residues. CDR3 DNA sequence: TGTGCCAGCAGTTACTCGCAACTTGGGGTCTACGAGCAGTACGTC. Translated, it gives CASSYSQLGVYEQYV.

The sample holds a few counts of this clone. The chain couples TRBV4-3 to TRBJ1-1; no firm D call. The length of the CDR3 is 14 residues. The germline V gene has CDR1 LGHNA and CDR2 YSLEER. Trimming left V 0 bases short and J 1 base short, with 6 bases between. CDR3 bases: TGCGCCAGCAGCCAAGACGGCGGGAACACTGAAGCTTTCTTT. It encodes CASSQDGGNTEAFF.

CDR3 protein: CASSQVGRGKNIQYF. The CDR3, as DNA: TGCGCCAGCAGCCAAGTCGGGAGAGGCAAAAACATTCAGTACTTC. The chain is built from TRBV4-1 and TRBJ2-4; D is perhaps TRBD2 (6 bases). The germline V gene has CDR1 MGHRA and CDR2 YSYEKL. The CDR3 sequence is 15 residues long. Trimming took off 1 base at V and 3 bases at J, with 10 bases between the two ends.

This clone was counted once. The V and J genes are TRBV9 and TRBJ2-2; the D gene could be TRBD1 or TRBD2 (6 bases each). This CDR3 has 14 amino acids. The V gene's germline CDR1 is SGDLS and CDR2 YYNGEE. The V end lost 4 bases, the J end lost 7 bases, and 14 bases lay between the germline ends. The CDR3 protein is CASSTRGPSGELFF. Written as DNA, the CDR3 is TGTGCCAGCAGCACTCGGGGGCCTAGCGGGGAGCTGTTTTTT.

A word on this clone: An end of the junction does not agree with germline; a read error may underlie this. V usage is TRBV2 and J usage is TRBJ2-2, with a tentative D call TRBD1 (6 bases). The CDR3 is 16 amino acids. Germline values: CDR1 SNHLY, CDR2 FYNNEI. Here the CDR3 reads CASGEDSGTNTGELFF. The CDR3 bases are TGTGCCAGCGGTGAAGACTCCGGGACAAACACCGGGGAGCTGTTTTTT.

This chain joins TRBV18 and TRBJ1-4, with 8 bases matching TRBD1. CDR3 length: 13 amino acids. Looked up from germline, CDR1 is KGHSH and CDR2 is LQKENI. V lost 4 bases, J lost 10 bases, and 5 bases stayed unmatched. The CDR3 is CASSRQTGGKLFF. The CDR3 nucleotides read TGTGCCAGCTCACGTCAAACAGGGGGAAAACTGTTTTTT.

The CDR3 sequence is CAWVIAATQYF. CDR3 DNA: TGTGCCTGGGTCATAGCGGCTACGCAGTATTTT. The chain couples TRBV30 to TRBJ2-3; possibly TRBD2 for D (6 bases). CDR1 GTSNPN and CDR2 SVGIG come from the germline V gene (reference sequence). V was pared by 5 bases and J by 8 bases, with 11 bases between. The CDR3 length is 11 residues.

This chain connects TRBV7-2 to TRBJ2-5; a possible D gene is TRBD2 (6 bases). Trimming pared 1 base from V and 2 bases from J, leaving 20 bases between. This CDR3 spans 18 amino acids. Per the germline V gene, CDR1 is SGHTA and CDR2 is FQGNSA. The CDR3 DNA reads TGTGCCAGCAGCTTAGTTTCTCGAGGGACTTACACACAAGAGACCCAGTACTTC. This translates into CASSLVSRGTYTQETQYF.

The CDR3 DNA reads as TGTGCCAGCAGCGTGCATCAAGCGTCCTACAATGAGCAGTTCTTC. Amino acids: CASSVHQASYNEQFF. The chain carries TRBV9 and TRBJ2-1; D is uncertain. The CDR3 is 15 residues long. V was pared by 2 bases and J by 1 base, with 10 bases between. The germline V gene has CDR1 SGDLS and CDR2 YYNGEE.

The rearrangement links TRBV4-3 to TRBJ2-1, with 9 nucleotides matching TRBD2. Per germline, CDR1 LGHNA and CDR2 YSLEER. The V segment lost 0 bases and the J segment 5 bases; nucleotides outside the gene matches: 17. This CDR3 contains 20 residues. CDR3 protein: CASSQDRVLAGSWFNNEQFF. The CDR3 DNA reads TGCGCCAGCAGCCAAGATCGGGTGCTAGCGGGGTCCTGGTTTAACAATGAGCAGTTCTTC.

J is TRBJ1-2 and V is TRBV28; the D gene is possibly TRBD1 (5 bases). The CDR3 is 14 residues long. The V end was cut by 5 bases, the J end by 0 bases, with 10 bases between. Germline V lookup: CDR1 MDHEN, CDR2 SYDVKM. CDR3 amino acids: CASSPSRANYGYTF. CDR3 nucleotides: TGTGCCAGCAGTCCCAGCAGGGCTAACTATGGCTACACCTTC.

The CDR3 protein is CASSPSSAGGLGTQYF. The DNA of the CDR3 is TGTGCCAGCAGCCCGTCCTCCGCGGGGGGGCTGGGGACCCAGTACTTC. J is TRBJ2-5 and V is TRBV7-2; 9 nucleotides line up with TRBD2. Germline assignment: CDR1 SGHTA and CDR2 FQGNSA. The length of the CDR3 is 16 residues. V lost 5 bases to trimming and J lost 7 bases; unmatched junction nucleotides: 14. The full variable domain, its missing parts supplied by reference TRBV7-2 and TRBJ2-5, is GAGVSQSPSNKVTEKGKDVELRCDPISGHTALYWYRQSLGQGLEFLIYFQGNSAPDKSGLPSDRFSAERTGGSVSTLTIQRTQQEDSAVYLCASSPSSAGGLGTQYFGPGTRLLVL.

The chain is built from TRBV7-2 and TRBJ1-2; 10 bases line up with TRBD1. The ends lost 5 bases at V and 3 bases at J; junction bases unmatched: 6. The germline CDR1 and CDR2 sequences are SGHTA and FQGNSA. This CDR3 comprises 15 residues. CDR3 DNA sequence: TGTGCCAGCAGCCCGGGGACAGGGGTAGACTATGGCTACACCTTC. Amino acids: CASSPGTGVDYGYTF.

The V gene is TRBV27, the J gene TRBJ2-2; D is undetermined. The germline V gene encodes CDR1 MNHEY and CDR2 SMNVEV (reference sequence). Trimming took 10 bases from V and 5 from J, leaving 8 bases between them. The CDR3 consists of 11 residues. In DNA, the CDR3 is TGTGCCACGGGCTATACCGGGGAGCTGTTTTTT. Amino acids: CATGYTGELFF.

The V and J genes are TRBV11-2 and TRBJ2-1; 9 nucleotides line up with TRBD1. J gave up 7 bases and V 4 bases, and 11 bases lay outside the gene matches. Germline CDR1 SGHAT, CDR2 FQNNGV. The CDR3 is made up of 16 amino acids. CDR3 sequence (DNA): TGTGCCAGCAGCTCTTACCTTACCGGGACAGGGAATGAGCAGTTCTTC. Its protein is CASSSYLTGTGNEQFF. Full variable domain (rest looked up from reference TRBV11-2 and TRBJ2-1): EAGVAQSPRYKIIEKRQSVAFWCNPISGHATLYWYQQILGQGPKLLIQFQNNGVVDDSQLPKDRFSAERLKGVDSTLKIQPAKLEDSAVYLCASSSYLTGTGNEQFFGPGTRLTVL.

This chain connects TRBV28 to TRBJ2-7; the D is unclear. This CDR3 comprises 14 residues. From germline, CDR1 is MDHEN and CDR2 SYDVKM. The V end was cut by 4 bases, the J end by 7 bases, with 17 bases between. CDR3 in amino acids: CASSSPQIYREQYF. In DNA, the CDR3 is TGTGCCAGCAGTTCACCCCAGATATATCGGGAGCAGTACTTC.

The chain is built from TRBV19 and TRBJ2-1; D is unclear. This CDR3 spans 15 amino acids. Deletions cut 0 bases from V and 5 bases from J, with 11 bases between. Germline V gene sequence: CDR1 LNHDA, CDR2 SQIVND (reference sequence). CDR3 residues: CASSIDRAANNEQFF. DNA of the CDR3: TGTGCCAGTAGTATAGATCGGGCAGCCAACAATGAGCAGTTCTTC.